The subject of this entry is one TCR beta chain. This clone turned up a few times. Its recognized antigen is unknown. There are no base qualities to consult, and no much larger clone falls within one base. Receptor libraries were prepared by the immunoSEQ multiplex PCR assay. The immuneACCESS repertoire file appears here via TCRdb, limited to in-frame rearrangements. These files lack a portion of the clones; in checked studies, under half of the deficit traces to unresolved V genes, and the cause of the others is not known. This sample has roughly 50,000 clones in its table, and over 80% of those were observed once. Less than 0.25% of the sample is held by the ten biggest clonotypes. The data originate from a study of T cell changes during pregnancy in multiple sclerosis (dated by TCRdb to 2018 to 2020). At the level of the whole study: The study examined how the T cell repertoire changed over the course of pregnancy in women with multiple sclerosis.

This specimen consisted of CD4+ T cells from peripheral blood mononuclear cells, obtained in the third trimester of pregnancy. This TCR was sampled from a female donor with multiple sclerosis, enrolled in a pregnancy study.

This receptor carries the CDR3 CASSPPGQLTYEQYF. At the DNA level, the sequence is TGTGCCAGCTCACCTCCGGGACAGCTTACCTACGAGCAGTACTTC. The rearranged segments are TRBV18 and TRBJ2-7; 7 central nucleotides agree with TRBD1. From the cysteine up to the phenylalanine, the CDR3 has a length of 15 residues. Of the read, only the CDR3 DNA is kept; its 45 bases are in frame from base 1. The germline V gene supplies CDR1 KGHSH and CDR2 LQKENI. The V end gives up 3 bases and the J end 2 bases, leaving 7 bases in the junction not matched to a gene.